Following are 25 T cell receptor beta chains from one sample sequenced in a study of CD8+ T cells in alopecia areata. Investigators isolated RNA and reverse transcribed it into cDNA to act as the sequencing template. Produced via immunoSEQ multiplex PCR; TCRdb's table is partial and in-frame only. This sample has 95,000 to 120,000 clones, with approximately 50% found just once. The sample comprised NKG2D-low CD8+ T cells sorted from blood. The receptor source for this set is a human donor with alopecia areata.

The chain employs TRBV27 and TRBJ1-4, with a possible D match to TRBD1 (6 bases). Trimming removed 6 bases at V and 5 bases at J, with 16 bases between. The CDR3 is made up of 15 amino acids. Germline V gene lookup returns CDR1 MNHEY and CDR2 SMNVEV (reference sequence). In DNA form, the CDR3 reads TGTGCCAGCAGAGAAGGGCAGGGGCAAAATGAAAAACTGTTTTTT. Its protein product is CASREGQGQNEKLFF.

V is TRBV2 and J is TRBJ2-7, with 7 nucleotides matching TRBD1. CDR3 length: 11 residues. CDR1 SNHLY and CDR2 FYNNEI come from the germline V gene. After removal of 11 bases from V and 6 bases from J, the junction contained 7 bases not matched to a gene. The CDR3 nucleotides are TGTGCCGTTCAAGGGGGCTCCGAGCAGTACTTC. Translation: CAVQGGSEQYF.

The CDR3 DNA sequence: TGTGCCAGCAGCCGACCCCCTCTAGCGAACGGGGAGCTGTTTTTT. Encoded protein: CASSRPPLANGELFF. J is TRBJ2-2 and V is TRBV9; a possible D gene is TRBD2 (6 bases). V was shortened by 4 bases and J by 7 bases, with 17 bases between the two germline ends. Germline CDR1 is SGDLS and CDR2 is YYNGEE. The CDR3 loop spans 15 amino acids.

The CDR3 loop reads CASRGDTQYF. DNA for the CDR3: TGTGCCAGCAGGGGAGATACGCAGTATTTT. The V and J genes are TRBV2 and TRBJ2-3; no definite D call. This CDR3 spans 10 amino acids. Germline lookup yields CDR1 SNHLY and CDR2 FYNNEI. Between the trimmed V and J ends, which lost 6 bases and 5 bases, there was a span of 3 bases.

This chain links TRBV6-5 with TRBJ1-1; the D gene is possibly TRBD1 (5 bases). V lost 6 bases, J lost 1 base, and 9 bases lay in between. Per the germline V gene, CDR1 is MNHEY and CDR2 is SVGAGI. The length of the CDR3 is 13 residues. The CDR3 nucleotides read TGTGCCAGCAGAATTGGGGGGAACACTGAAGCTTTCTTT. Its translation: CASRIGGNTEAFF.

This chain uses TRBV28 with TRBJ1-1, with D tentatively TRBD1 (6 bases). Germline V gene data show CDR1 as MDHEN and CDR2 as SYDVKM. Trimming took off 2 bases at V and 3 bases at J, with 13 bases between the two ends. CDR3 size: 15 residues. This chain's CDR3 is CASSLEEGVYTEAFF. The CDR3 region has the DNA TGTGCCAGCAGTTTAGAGGAGGGGGTATACACTGAAGCTTTCTTT.

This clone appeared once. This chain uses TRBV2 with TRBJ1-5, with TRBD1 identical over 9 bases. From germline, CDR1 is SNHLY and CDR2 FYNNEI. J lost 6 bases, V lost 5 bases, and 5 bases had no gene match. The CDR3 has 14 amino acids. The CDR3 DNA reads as TGTGCCAGCAGTCTCCGGGACAGGGTTCAGCCCCAGCATTTT. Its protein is CASSLRDRVQPQHF.

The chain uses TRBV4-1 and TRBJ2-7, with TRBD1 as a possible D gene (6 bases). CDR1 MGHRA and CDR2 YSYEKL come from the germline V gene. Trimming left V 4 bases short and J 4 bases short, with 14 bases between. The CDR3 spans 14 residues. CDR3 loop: CASSPRDIGYEQYF. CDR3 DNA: TGCGCCAGCAGCCCCCGGGACATAGGATACGAGCAGTACTTC.

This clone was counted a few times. The CDR3, as DNA: TGTGCCAGTAGTATTGGTCTGACAAACTATGGCTACACCTTC. Translation: CASSIGLTNYGYTF. The rearrangement links TRBV19 to TRBJ1-2; D ambiguous. The germline V gene encodes CDR1 LNHDA and CDR2 SQIVND (reference sequence). V lost 3 bases and J lost 2, with 10 bases in between. The CDR3 covers 14 residues. The full variable domain, its missing parts supplied by reference TRBV19 and TRBJ1-2, is DGGITQSPKYLFRKEGQNVTLSCEQNLNHDAMYWYRQDPGQGLRLIYYSQIVNDFQKGDIAEGYSVSREKKESFPLTVTSAQKNPTAFYLCASSIGLTNYGYTFGSGTRLTVV.

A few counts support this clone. As DNA, the CDR3 is TGTGCCAGCAGTCCAGGGACCTACAATGAGCAGTTCTTC. This codes for CASSPGTYNEQFF. The chain recombines TRBV27 with TRBJ2-1; a weak D match, TRBD1 (5 bases). The V gene lost 5 bases and the J gene lost 2 bases, with 7 bases spanning the gap. The CDR3 runs to 13 residues. CDR1 MNHEY and CDR2 SMNVEV come from the germline V gene (reference sequence).

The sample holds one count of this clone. The DNA for the CDR3 is TGTGCCAGCAGTCGCGGGACGGGGACTGATGGCTACACCTTC. Its protein product is CASSRGTGTDGYTF. The chain links TRBV27 to TRBJ1-2, with a possible D match to TRBD1 (5 bases). V gave up 5 bases and J gave up 6 bases, with 16 bases separating them. Germline CDR1 is MNHEY and CDR2 is SMNVEV (reference sequence). The CDR3 loop spans 14 amino acids.

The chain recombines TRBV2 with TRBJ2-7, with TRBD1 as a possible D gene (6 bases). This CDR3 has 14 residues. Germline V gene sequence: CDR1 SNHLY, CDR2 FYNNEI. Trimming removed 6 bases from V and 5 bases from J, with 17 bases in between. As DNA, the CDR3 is TGTGCCAGCAGGGGGGCCATTTCCTTGAACGAGCAGTACTTC. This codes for CASRGAISLNEQYF.

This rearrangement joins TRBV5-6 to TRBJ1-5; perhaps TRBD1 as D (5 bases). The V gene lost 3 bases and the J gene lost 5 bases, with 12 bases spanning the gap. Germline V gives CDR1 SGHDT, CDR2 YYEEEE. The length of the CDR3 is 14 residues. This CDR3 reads CASSSTGSDQPQHF. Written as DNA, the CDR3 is TGTGCCAGCAGCTCAACAGGCTCAGATCAGCCCCAGCATTTT.

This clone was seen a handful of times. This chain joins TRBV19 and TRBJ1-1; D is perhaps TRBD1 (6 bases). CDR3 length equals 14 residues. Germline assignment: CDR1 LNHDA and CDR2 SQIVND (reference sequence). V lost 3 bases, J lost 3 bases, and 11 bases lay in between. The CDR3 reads CASSMRGEYTEAFF. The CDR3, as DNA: TGTGCCAGTAGTATGAGGGGGGAGTACACTGAAGCTTTCTTT.

The CDR3 bases are TGTGCCAGCAGTCCCGATCCGCGAAACTCCTACGAGCAGTACTTC. Protein sequence: CASSPDPRNSYEQYF. The genes are TRBV2 and TRBJ2-7, with unresolved D. The germline CDR1 and CDR2 sequences are SNHLY and FYNNEI. Trimming shortened V by 5 bases and J by 0 bases, and 14 bases separated the two germline ends. The CDR3 extends over 15 amino acids.

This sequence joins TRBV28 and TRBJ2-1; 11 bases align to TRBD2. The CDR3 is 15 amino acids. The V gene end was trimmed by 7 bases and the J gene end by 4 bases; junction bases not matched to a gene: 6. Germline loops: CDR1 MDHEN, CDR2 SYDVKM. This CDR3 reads CASTGTSGPYNEQFF. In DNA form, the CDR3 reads TGTGCCAGCACCGGGACTAGCGGCCCTTACAATGAGCAGTTCTTC.

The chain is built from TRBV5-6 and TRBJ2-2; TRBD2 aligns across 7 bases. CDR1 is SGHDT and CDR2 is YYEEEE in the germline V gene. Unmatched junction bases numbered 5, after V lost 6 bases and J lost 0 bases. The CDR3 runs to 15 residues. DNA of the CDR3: TGTGCCAGCATCGGGAGGAAAACGAACACCGGGGAGCTGTTTTTT. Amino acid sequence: CASIGRKTNTGELFF.

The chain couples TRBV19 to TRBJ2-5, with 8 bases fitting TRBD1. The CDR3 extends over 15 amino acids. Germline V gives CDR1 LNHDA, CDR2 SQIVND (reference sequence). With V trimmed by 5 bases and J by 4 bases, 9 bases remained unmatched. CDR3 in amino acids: CASSHGPGQGETQYF. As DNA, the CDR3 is TGTGCCAGTAGTCATGGCCCCGGACAGGGAGAGACCCAGTACTTC.

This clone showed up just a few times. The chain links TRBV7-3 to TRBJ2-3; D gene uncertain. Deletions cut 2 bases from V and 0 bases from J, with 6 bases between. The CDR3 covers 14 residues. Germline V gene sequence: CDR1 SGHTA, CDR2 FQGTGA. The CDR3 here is CASSLGSSTDTQYF. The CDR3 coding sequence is TGTGCCAGCAGCTTAGGTTCTAGCACAGATACGCAGTATTTT.

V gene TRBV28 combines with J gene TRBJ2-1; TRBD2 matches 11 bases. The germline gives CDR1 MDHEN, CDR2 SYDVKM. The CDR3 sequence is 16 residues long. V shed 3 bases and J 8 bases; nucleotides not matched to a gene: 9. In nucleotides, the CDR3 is TGTGCCAGCAGTTTCGATACTAGCGGGAGAGGCGATGAGCAGTTCTTC. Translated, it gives CASSFDTSGRGDEQFF.

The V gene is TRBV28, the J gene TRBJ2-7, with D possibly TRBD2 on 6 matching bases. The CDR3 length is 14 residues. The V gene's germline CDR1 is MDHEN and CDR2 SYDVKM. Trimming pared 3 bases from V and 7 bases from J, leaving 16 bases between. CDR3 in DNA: TGTGCCAGCAGTTTCGGGGGAGAGGTAATGGAGCAGTACTTC. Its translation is CASSFGGEVMEQYF.

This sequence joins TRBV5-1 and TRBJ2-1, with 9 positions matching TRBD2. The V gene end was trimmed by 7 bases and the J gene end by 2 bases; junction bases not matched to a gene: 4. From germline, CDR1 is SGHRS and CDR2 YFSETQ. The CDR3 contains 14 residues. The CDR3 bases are TGCGCCAGCTCGACTAGCGGCCCCTACAATGAGCAGTTCTTC. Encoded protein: CASSTSGPYNEQFF.

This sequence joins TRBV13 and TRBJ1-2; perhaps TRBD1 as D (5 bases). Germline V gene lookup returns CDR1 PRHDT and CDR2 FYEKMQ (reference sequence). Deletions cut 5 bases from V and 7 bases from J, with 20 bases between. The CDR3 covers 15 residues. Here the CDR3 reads CASSPGRGSQFGYTF. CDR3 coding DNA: TGTGCCAGCAGCCCCGGCCGGGGGAGTCAATTTGGCTACACCTTC.

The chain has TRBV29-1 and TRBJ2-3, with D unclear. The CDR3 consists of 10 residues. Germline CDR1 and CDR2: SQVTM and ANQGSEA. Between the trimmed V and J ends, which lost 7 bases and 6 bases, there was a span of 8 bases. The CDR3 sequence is CSAWLDTQYF. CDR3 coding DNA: TGCAGCGCCTGGTTGGATACGCAGTATTTT.

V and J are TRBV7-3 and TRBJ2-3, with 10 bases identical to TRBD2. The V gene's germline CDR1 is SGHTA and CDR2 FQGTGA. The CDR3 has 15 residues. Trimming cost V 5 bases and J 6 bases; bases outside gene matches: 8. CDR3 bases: TGTGCCAGCAGCCCTGGACTAGCGGCCGGGGATACGCAGTATTTT. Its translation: CASSPGLAAGDTQYF.